The rows below give T cell receptor beta chains drawn from one sample of a study of neoadjuvant anti-PD-1 for oral cavity cancer. The data were produced by immunoSEQ multiplex PCR, yet TCRdb's version contains in-frame clones alone and is incomplete. Of over 65,000 clones detected, less than 90% appear once; the ten largest clones hold less than 3%. Sequenced here: PBMCs, sampled after nivolumab (anti-PD-1) treatment. The source of these receptors is a person between 40 and 85 years old with oral cavity squamous cell carcinoma. CDR3s include the opening cysteine and the closing phenylalanine or tryptophan. D genes are given only for firm matches. Clone size is shown for a subset of rows, as once, few, many or a class of expanded clone.

clone size: -; V gene: TRBV6-1; J gene: TRBJ2-7; CDR3 length: 16; D gene: -; CDR3 DNA: TGTGCCAGCAGTGTTGATGCGCCAAACTTCTCCTACGAGCAGTACTTC; CDR3 protein: CASSVDAPNFSYEQYF
clone size: -; V gene: TRBV27; J gene: TRBJ1-5; CDR3 length: 14; D gene: -; CDR3 DNA: TGTGCCAGCAGTTTAGGAAGGGGAAATCAGCCCCAGCATTTT; CDR3 protein: CASSLGRGNQPQHF
clone size: few; V gene: TRBV5-1; J gene: TRBJ1-2; CDR3 length: 14; D gene: TRBD1; CDR3 DNA: TGCGCCAGCAGCCCGCGGGACAGACCTTATGGCTACACCTTC; CDR3 protein: CASSPRDRPYGYTF
clone size: -; V gene: TRBV10-3; J gene: TRBJ2-7; CDR3 length: 15; D gene: TRBD1; CDR3 DNA: TGTGCCATCAGTGATATTCAGGGGGAGAACTACGAGCAGTACTTC; CDR3 protein: CAISDIQGENYEQYF
clone size: -; V gene: TRBV21-1; J gene: TRBJ1-5; CDR3 length: 13; D gene: -; CDR3 DNA: TGTGCCACGGGACAGGGGGCGAATCAGCCCCAGCATTTT; CDR3 protein: CATGQGANQPQHF
clone size: -; V gene: TRBV7-3; J gene: TRBJ2-7; CDR3 length: 15; D gene: -; CDR3 DNA: TGTGCCAGCAGTCCTACCTCGACTCAGGCGGGGGAGCAGTACTTC; CDR3 protein: CASSPTSTQAGEQYF
clone size: once; V gene: TRBV10-3; J gene: TRBJ1-5; CDR3 length: 12; D gene: -; CDR3 DNA: TGTGCCATCAGTGAGTCGGTTCAGCCCCAGCATTTT; CDR3 protein: CAISESVQPQHF
clone size: once; V gene: TRBV11-2; J gene: TRBJ1-2; CDR3 length: 17; D gene: -; CDR3 DNA: TGTGCCAGCAGCTTGCATTTCCAACGGGGGGTTTTTTATGGCTACACCTTC; CDR3 protein: CASSLHFQRGVFYGYTF
clone size: -; V gene: TRBV27; J gene: TRBJ1-5; CDR3 length: 15; D gene: -; CDR3 DNA: TGTGCCAGCAGATCCTATCGGGGGGGCAATCAGCCCCAGCATTTT; CDR3 protein: CASRSYRGGNQPQHF
clone size: -; V gene: TRBV19; J gene: TRBJ2-7; CDR3 length: 15; D gene: TRBD1; CDR3 DNA: TGTGCCAGTAGTTCAGCCGGGACAGGGCCTTACGAGCAGTACTTC; CDR3 protein: CASSSAGTGPYEQYF
clone size: -; V gene: TRBV5-1; J gene: TRBJ2-1; CDR3 length: 15; D gene: TRBD2; CDR3 DNA: TGCGCCAGCATGACTAGCGGGAGCATAGGCAATGAGCAGTTCTTC; CDR3 protein: CASMTSGSIGNEQFF
clone size: -; V gene: TRBV19; J gene: TRBJ2-2; CDR3 length: 16; D gene: TRBD2; CDR3 DNA: TGTGCCAGTAAACCGTCGGAGAGCGGGAAGATCGGGGAGCTGTTTTTT; CDR3 protein: CASKPSESGKIGELFF
clone size: -; V gene: TRBV4-1; J gene: TRBJ2-5; CDR3 length: 15; D gene: -; CDR3 DNA: TGCGCCAGCAGCCGCAGCACGGGGGTACAAGAGACCCAGTACTTC; CDR3 protein: CASSRSTGVQETQYF
clone size: -; V gene: TRBV6-6; J gene: TRBJ2-1; CDR3 length: 16; D gene: -; CDR3 DNA: TGTGCCAGCAGTTACAATCCCGGAGGGGGGCACAATGAGCAGTTCTTC; CDR3 protein: CASSYNPGGGHNEQFF
clone size: -; V gene: TRBV10-1; J gene: TRBJ2-3; CDR3 length: 13; D gene: -; CDR3 DNA: TGCGCCAGCAGTGTAACAGGGTCAGATACGCAGTATTTT; CDR3 protein: CASSVTGSDTQYF
clone size: -; V gene: TRBV7-9; J gene: TRBJ1-4; CDR3 length: 13; D gene: -; CDR3 DNA: TGTGCCAGTTCGGGGGTCTTAGGGGAAAAACTGTTTTTT; CDR3 protein: CASSGVLGEKLFF
clone size: -; V gene: TRBV6-1; J gene: TRBJ2-3; CDR3 length: 15; D gene: TRBD2; CDR3 DNA: TGTGCCAGCCCACTGCGAGCGGGGGAGGGAGATACGCAGTATTTT; CDR3 protein: CASPLRAGEGDTQYF
clone size: -; V gene: TRBV30; J gene: TRBJ2-7; CDR3 length: 12; D gene: -; CDR3 DNA: TGTGCCTGGAGTGTCGGGGGTAAAGAGCAGTACTTC; CDR3 protein: CAWSVGGKEQYF
clone size: few; V gene: TRBV2; J gene: TRBJ1-5; CDR3 length: 15; D gene: TRBD1; CDR3 DNA: TGTGCCAGCAGTAAGGACAGGGTGCGGGATCAGCCCCAGCATTTT; CDR3 protein: CASSKDRVRDQPQHF
clone size: -; V gene: TRBV12-5; J gene: TRBJ2-5; CDR3 length: 17; D gene: -; CDR3 DNA: TGTGCTAGTGGTTTGGTAAGAGGGAGCCCGGGTGGAGAGACCCAGTACTTC; CDR3 protein: CASGLVRGSPGGETQYF
clone size: -; V gene: TRBV29-1; J gene: TRBJ2-3; CDR3 length: 14; D gene: TRBD2; CDR3 DNA: TGCAGCGTCTCTAGCGGGCAAAGCACAGATACGCAGTATTTT; CDR3 protein: CSVSSGQSTDTQYF
clone size: -; V gene: TRBV7-6; J gene: TRBJ2-2; CDR3 length: 18; D gene: -; CDR3 DNA: TGTGCCAGCAGCCTCCATCTAAAGGGGACACAAATCACCGGGGAGCTGTTTTTT; CDR3 protein: CASSLHLKGTQITGELFF
clone size: -; V gene: TRBV7-9; J gene: TRBJ2-1; CDR3 length: 15; D gene: TRBD2; CDR3 DNA: TGTGCCAGCAGCCCGGCGGGGGGGAACTACAATGAGCAGTTCTTC; CDR3 protein: CASSPAGGNYNEQFF
clone size: -; V gene: TRBV27; J gene: TRBJ1-5; CDR3 length: 13; D gene: -; CDR3 DNA: TGTGCCAGCAGTTTAGTTGGTAATCAGCCCCAGCATTTT; CDR3 protein: CASSLVGNQPQHF
clone size: -; V gene: TRBV19; J gene: TRBJ2-5; CDR3 length: 15; D gene: TRBD2; CDR3 DNA: TGTGCCAGTAGCGTAGCGGGAGTAAGAGGGGAGACCCAGTACTTC; CDR3 protein: CASSVAGVRGETQYF
clone size: -; V gene: TRBV6-5; J gene: TRBJ1-5; CDR3 length: 15; D gene: -; CDR3 DNA: TGTGCCAGCAGTCATCAGAGTTATAGCAATCAGCCCCAGCATTTT; CDR3 protein: CASSHQSYSNQPQHF
clone size: once; V gene: TRBV2; J gene: TRBJ2-2; CDR3 length: 14; D gene: -; CDR3 DNA: TGTGCCAGCACTCGGCAGGGGACCACCGGGGAGCTGTTTTTT; CDR3 protein: CASTRQGTTGELFF
clone size: -; V gene: TRBV10-1; J gene: TRBJ1-5; CDR3 length: 14; D gene: -; CDR3 DNA: TGCGCCAGCAGTGAGTCGGGGCAGAATCAGCCCCAGCATTTT; CDR3 protein: CASSESGQNQPQHF
clone size: -; V gene: TRBV5-6; J gene: TRBJ2-5; CDR3 length: 16; D gene: -; CDR3 DNA: TGTGCCAGCAGCTTGGAAAAGGGGAGAGTGGAAGAGACCCAGTACTTC; CDR3 protein: CASSLEKGRVEETQYF
clone size: -; V gene: TRBV5-4; J gene: TRBJ2-3; CDR3 length: 15; D gene: -; CDR3 DNA: TGTGCCAGCAGTTCTGGGTTAACCCGCCGGGATACGCAGTATTTT; CDR3 protein: CASSSGLTRRDTQYF
clone size: -; V gene: TRBV2; J gene: TRBJ2-1; CDR3 length: 14; D gene: TRBD1; CDR3 DNA: TGTGCCAGCAGGACAGGGGGCTCCTACAATGAGCAGTTCTTC; CDR3 protein: CASRTGGSYNEQFF
clone size: -; V gene: TRBV21-1; J gene: TRBJ1-3; CDR3 length: 17; D gene: -; CDR3 DNA: TGTGCCAGCAGCCTACCCCGGGCGGGAAACTCTGGAAACACCATATATTTT; CDR3 protein: CASSLPRAGNSGNTIYF
clone size: once; V gene: TRBV6-1; J gene: TRBJ2-7; CDR3 length: 16; D gene: TRBD2; CDR3 DNA: TGTGCCAGCAGTGAAAGCTCTAGCGGGAGAGCCTACGAGCAGTACTTC; CDR3 protein: CASSESSSGRAYEQYF
clone size: -; V gene: TRBV5-1; J gene: TRBJ2-3; CDR3 length: 14; D gene: -; CDR3 DNA: TGCGCCAGCAGTCGAGAAAGGGTGCCAGATACGCAGTATTTT; CDR3 protein: CASSRERVPDTQYF
clone size: -; V gene: TRBV9; J gene: TRBJ2-1; CDR3 length: 14; D gene: -; CDR3 DNA: TGTGCCAGCAGCCAGGACCTGGGAGACAATGAGCAGTTCTTC; CDR3 protein: CASSQDLGDNEQFF
clone size: -; V gene: TRBV19; J gene: TRBJ1-2; CDR3 length: 15; D gene: -; CDR3 DNA: TGTGCCAGTAGTATAGGCCCAGGAGGGGTCTATGGCTACACCTTC; CDR3 protein: CASSIGPGGVYGYTF
clone size: -; V gene: TRBV5-1; J gene: TRBJ2-5; CDR3 length: 15; D gene: TRBD2; CDR3 DNA: TGCGCCAGCAGCCCGGTTGTTGCGGGAGGGGAGACCCAGTACTTC; CDR3 protein: CASSPVVAGGETQYF
clone size: once; V gene: TRBV5-1; J gene: TRBJ2-6; CDR3 length: 17; D gene: TRBD1; CDR3 DNA: TGCGCCAGCAGCTGGCCCGAGACAGGGGCCGGGGCCAACGTCCTGACTTTC; CDR3 protein: CASSWPETGAGANVLTF
clone size: -; V gene: TRBV2; J gene: TRBJ1-1; CDR3 length: 13; D gene: -; CDR3 DNA: TGTGCCCGGGCCACGACAGGGAACACTGAAGCTTTCTTT; CDR3 protein: CARATTGNTEAFF
clone size: -; V gene: TRBV10-1; J gene: TRBJ2-3; CDR3 length: 16; D gene: TRBD2; CDR3 DNA: TGCGCCAGCAGTGAGTACACTAGCGGAAGCACAGATACGCAGTATTTT; CDR3 protein: CASSEYTSGSTDTQYF
clone size: -; V gene: TRBV9; J gene: TRBJ1-6; CDR3 length: 13; D gene: -; CDR3 DNA: TGTGCCAGCAGCACCTCCTATAATTCACCCCTCCACTTT; CDR3 protein: CASSTSYNSPLHF
clone size: -; V gene: TRBV5-1; J gene: TRBJ1-2; CDR3 length: 16; D gene: TRBD1; CDR3 DNA: TGCGCCAGCAGAACAGCGCCGGGACAGGGGACCTCTGGCTACACCTTC; CDR3 protein: CASRTAPGQGTSGYTF
clone size: -; V gene: TRBV19; J gene: TRBJ2-7; CDR3 length: 14; D gene: -; CDR3 DNA: TGTGCCAGTAGTTCGCGACGGTGGGGGTACGAGCAGTACTTC; CDR3 protein: CASSSRRWGYEQYF
clone size: -; V gene: TRBV6-1; J gene: TRBJ2-7; CDR3 length: 14; D gene: TRBD1; CDR3 DNA: TGTGCCACCGAACAAGCCACAGGGGTGCGGGAGCAGTACTTC; CDR3 protein: CATEQATGVREQYF
clone size: -; V gene: TRBV28; J gene: TRBJ1-1; CDR3 length: 15; D gene: TRBD1; CDR3 DNA: TGTGCCAGCAGTCGAGCCGGGACAGGGAACACTGAAGCTTTCTTT; CDR3 protein: CASSRAGTGNTEAFF
clone size: -; V gene: TRBV30; J gene: TRBJ2-1; CDR3 length: 14; D gene: TRBD2; CDR3 DNA: TGTGCCTGGAGTGTACTAGCGGGAGTTCATGAGCAGTTCTTC; CDR3 protein: CAWSVLAGVHEQFF